These 21 T cell receptor beta chains were sequenced from one sample in a study of blood T cell repertoires in COVID-19. Measured with immunoSEQ multiplex PCR; TCRdb has only the in-frame clones, and not every one. The table has approximately 93,000 clones, about 75% seen once. The sample consisted of peripheral blood. Receptors originate from a woman older than 75 with acute or convalescent COVID-19.

This rearrangement joins TRBV11-1 to TRBJ2-1, with D unclear. Trimming pared 3 bases from V and 9 bases from J, leaving 12 bases between. The CDR3 runs 13 residues. CDR1 is SGHAT, CDR2 FQDESV, per germline (reference sequence). CDR3 sequence: CASSLPPRREQFF. Written as DNA, the CDR3 is TGTGCCAGCAGCTTGCCGCCGCGGCGTGAGCAGTTCTTC. The entire variable domain, with the rest obtained from reference TRBV11-1 and TRBJ2-1, is as follows: EAEVAQSPRYKITEKSQAVAFWCDPISGHATLYWYRQILGQGPELLVQFQDESVVDDSQLPKDRFSAERLKGVDSTLKIQPAELGDSAMYLCASSLPPRREQFFGPGTRLTVL.

The rearrangement uses TRBV29-1 and TRBJ2-1; the D is unclear. Trimming cost V 3 bases and J 6 bases, with 9 bases left between them. Germline assignment: CDR1 SQVTM and CDR2 ANQGSEA. There are 12 residues in the CDR3. The CDR3 is CSVDGQVNEQFF. The CDR3 DNA reads as TGCAGCGTTGATGGGCAGGTCAATGAGCAGTTCTTC.

The rearrangement uses TRBV9 and TRBJ1-6; 9 nucleotides agree with TRBD1. Losses at the gene ends were 3 bases for V and 6 bases for J; bases not matched to a gene: 13. Germline V lookup: CDR1 SGDLS, CDR2 YYNGEE. This CDR3 contains 18 residues. The CDR3 spells CASSGPPGQGPFNSPLHF. CDR3 DNA: TGTGCCAGCAGCGGGCCTCCGGGACAGGGACCTTTTAATTCACCCCTCCACTTT.

CDR3 sequence reads: CASSYQGANEKLFF. CDR3 coding DNA: TGCGCCAGCAGCTATCAGGGGGCTAATGAAAAACTGTTTTTT. The J gene is TRBJ1-4, the V gene TRBV5-1; TRBD1 matches 7 bases. Per germline, CDR1 SGHRS and CDR2 YFSETQ. Losses at the gene ends were 3 bases for V and 3 bases for J; bases not matched to a gene: 2. The CDR3 covers 14 residues.

The V gene is TRBV9, the J gene TRBJ1-6; 8 bases map to TRBD1. Per germline, CDR1 SGDLS and CDR2 YYNGEE. The V and J ends lost 5 bases and 5 bases, in that order; junction bases with no gene match: 6. CDR3 length equals 15 residues. The CDR3: CASRAGTGHNSPLHF. CDR3 nucleotide sequence: TGTGCCAGCAGAGCCGGGACAGGCCATAATTCACCCCTCCACTTT.

V usage is TRBV7-9 and J usage is TRBJ1-2; TRBD1 agrees at 7 bases. CDR1 is SEHNR and CDR2 is FQNEAQ in the germline V gene (reference sequence). The trim removed 2 bases at V and 7 bases at J, leaving 16 bases unmatched. There are 17 residues in the CDR3. The CDR3 DNA follows: TGTGCCAGCAGCTTACCCAGTTCCCGACAGGGACCACCTGGCTACACCTTC. Translating it yields CASSLPSSRQGPPGYTF. Variable domain in full (rest from reference TRBV7-9 and TRBJ1-2): DTGVSQNPRHKITKRGQNVTFRCDPISEHNRLYWYRQTLGQGPEFLTYFQNEAQLEKSRLLSDRFSAERPKGSFSTLEIQRTEQGDSAMYLCASSLPSSRQGPPGYTFGSGTRLTVV.

J is TRBJ1-4 and V is TRBV7-2; possibly TRBD1 for D (6 bases). The CDR3 has 15 amino acids. The ends were cut back, 5 bases at V and 7 bases at J, with 17 bases in the middle. Looked up from germline, CDR1 is SGHTA and CDR2 is FQGNSA. As DNA, the CDR3 is TGTGCCAGCAGCACGAACCAGGGGAGGGGTGAAAAACTGTTTTTT. Residues: CASSTNQGRGEKLFF.

The rearrangement uses TRBV19 and TRBJ1-1; D gene unclear. The CDR3 extends over 13 amino acids. Trimming took off 5 bases at V and 4 bases at J, with 11 bases between the two ends. Germline-derived CDR1 and CDR2 are LNHDA and SQIVND (reference sequence). The CDR3 coding sequence is TGTGCCAGTAGTGAGGGATACTTCACTGAAGCTTTCTTT. Amino acids: CASSEGYFTEAFF.

The chain employs TRBV6-2 or TRBV6-3 and TRBJ1-5; tentatively, D is TRBD1 (5 bases). Germline CDR1 is MNHEY and CDR2 is SVGEGT. The CDR3 totals 17 residues. The germline V and J ends were trimmed by 2 bases and 3 bases, with 17 bases remaining between them. CDR3 region: CASSYASRAGINQPQHF. The CDR3 DNA sequence: TGTGCCAGCAGTTACGCCTCCAGGGCAGGGATCAATCAGCCCCAGCATTTT.

This chain links TRBV28 with TRBJ2-3, with TRBD2 matching over 12 bases. CDR1 is MDHEN, CDR2 SYDVKM, per germline. The length of the CDR3 is 15 residues. V trimming: 4 bases; J trimming: 3 bases; junction bases outside the gene matches: 2. The CDR3 nucleotides are TGTGCCAGCAGTTCAGGACTAGCGGGGACAGATACGCAGTATTTT. Translation gives CASSSGLAGTDTQYF.

This clone was seen only once. The chain couples TRBV7-6 to TRBJ1-4; a possible D gene is TRBD1 (6 bases). V was clipped by 5 bases and J by 8 bases, with 18 bases between them. The CDR3 totals 15 residues. Germline V lookup: CDR1 SGHVS, CDR2 FNYEAQ. The CDR3 DNA reads TGTGCCAGCAGCCTCCAACCGGGACAAGGGGAAAAACTGTTTTTT. This encodes CASSLQPGQGEKLFF.

The chain has TRBV19 and TRBJ1-6; possibly TRBD1 for D (6 bases). Germline V CDR1 and CDR2: LNHDA, SQIVND (reference sequence). The CDR3 spans 16 residues. Trimming pared 5 bases from V and 3 bases from J, leaving 14 bases between. The CDR3 reads CASSPRTEGYNSPLHF. CDR3 DNA sequence: TGTGCCAGTAGTCCCCGGACAGAGGGCTATAATTCACCCCTCCACTTT.

The chain couples TRBV9 to TRBJ2-6; D possibly corresponds to TRBD1 (6 bases). Germline V gene data show CDR1 as SGDLS and CDR2 as YYNGEE. V lost 0 bases and J lost 2, with 9 bases in between. The CDR3 contains 16 residues. In DNA, the CDR3 is TGTGCCAGCAGCGTAGGTGAGGGGGCTGGGGCCAACGTCCTGACTTTC. Its protein is CASSVGEGAGANVLTF.

This rearrangement joins TRBV7-2 to TRBJ2-7; 7 nucleotides match TRBD1. V lost 4 bases and J lost 2; bases outside the gene matches: 5. Germline loops: CDR1 SGHTA, CDR2 FQGNSA. The CDR3 contains 14 residues. CDR3 amino acids: CASSSDRLPYEQYF. The CDR3 DNA sequence: TGTGCCAGCAGCTCGGACAGGCTCCCCTACGAGCAGTACTTC.

The chain recombines TRBV6-2 or TRBV6-3 with TRBJ1-1; no definite D call. Germline V gene lookup returns CDR1 MNHEY and CDR2 SVGEGT. CDR3 length: 16 amino acids. Trimming left V 2 bases short and J 1 base short, with 14 bases between. CDR3 coding DNA: TGTGCCAGCAGTTACCTTTCGTATACAGCGAACACTGAAGCTTTCTTT. Protein sequence: CASSYLSYTANTEAFF.

J is TRBJ2-5 and V is TRBV25-1; D unclear. Deletions cut 2 bases from V and 5 bases from J, with 9 bases between. The germline gives CDR1 MGHDK, CDR2 SYGVNS. The CDR3 runs to 13 residues. The CDR3 loop is CASSETARETQYF. CDR3 in DNA: TGTGCCAGCAGTGAAACAGCCAGGGAGACCCAGTACTTC.

This clone came up once. The genes are TRBV2 and TRBJ1-5; 7 bases map to TRBD1. V shed 6 bases and J 1 base; nucleotides not matched to a gene: 9. The length of the CDR3 is 16 residues. Germline loops: CDR1 SNHLY, CDR2 FYNNEI. CDR3 sequence reads: CASRTDRVVSNQPQHF. The CDR3, as DNA: TGTGCCAGCAGGACAGACAGGGTAGTCAGCAATCAGCCCCAGCATTTT. The variable domain in full, completed from reference TRBV2 and TRBJ1-5, reads EPEVTQTPSHQVTQMGQEVILRCVPISNHLYFYWYRQILGQKVEFLVSFYNNEISEKSEIFDDQFSVERPDGSNFTLKIRSTKLEDSAMYFCASRTDRVVSNQPQHFGDGTRLSIL.

The J gene is TRBJ1-6, the V gene TRBV7-3; D unclear. The CDR3 spans 14 residues. Trimming removed 5 bases from V and 11 bases from J, with 16 bases in between. The germline CDR1 and CDR2 sequences are SGHTA and FQGTGA. This CDR3 reads CASSPDGIRAPLHF. CDR3 nucleotides: TGTGCCAGCAGCCCCGACGGGATCCGAGCACCCCTCCACTTT.

This chain connects TRBV6-4 to TRBJ2-5, with 8 bases fitting TRBD1. Germline V CDR1 and CDR2: MRHNA, SNTAGT. The CDR3 is made up of 15 amino acids. Trimming at V came to 9 bases and at J to 3 bases, leaving 12 bases not matched to a gene. The CDR3 protein is CASPKGRGREETQYF. CDR3 nucleotides: TGTGCCAGTCCTAAGGGCAGGGGGCGCGAAGAGACCCAGTACTTC.

This clone was seen a few times. The CDR3 here is CAWMRDRGSYGYTF. In DNA form, the CDR3 reads TGTGCCTGGATGAGGGACAGGGGCAGCTATGGCTACACCTTC. The rearrangement joins TRBV30 to TRBJ1-2; 10 nucleotides line up with TRBD1. V trimming: 4 bases; J trimming: 4 bases; junction bases outside the gene matches: 6. CDR1 is GTSNPN, CDR2 SVGIG, per germline (reference sequence). This CDR3 has 14 amino acids.

The chain links TRBV7-2 to TRBJ1-6, with D maybe TRBD1 (5 bases). CDR3 length: 14 amino acids. V was trimmed by 6 bases and J by 5 bases, leaving 11 bases between them. CDR1 and CDR2 from the germline V gene are SGHTA and FQGNSA. The CDR3 protein is CASSQGSNNSPLHF. CDR3 nucleotide sequence: TGTGCCAGCAGTCAGGGCTCGAATAATTCACCCCTCCACTTT.